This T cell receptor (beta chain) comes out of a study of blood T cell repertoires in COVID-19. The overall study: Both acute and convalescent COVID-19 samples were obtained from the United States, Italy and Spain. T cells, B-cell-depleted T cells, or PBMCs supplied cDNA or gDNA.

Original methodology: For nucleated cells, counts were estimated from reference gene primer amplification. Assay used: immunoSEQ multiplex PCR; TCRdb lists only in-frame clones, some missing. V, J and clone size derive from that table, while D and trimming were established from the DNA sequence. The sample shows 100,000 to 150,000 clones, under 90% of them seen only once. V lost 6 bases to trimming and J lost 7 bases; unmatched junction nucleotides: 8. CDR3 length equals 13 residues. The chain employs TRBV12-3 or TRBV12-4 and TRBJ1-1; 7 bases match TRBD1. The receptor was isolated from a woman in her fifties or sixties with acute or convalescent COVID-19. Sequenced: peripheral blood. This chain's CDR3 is CASSSTGNGEAFF. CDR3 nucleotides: TGTGCCAGCAGCTCGACAGGGAACGGTGAAGCTTTCTTT.